Listed below are T cell receptor beta chains from one sample, sequenced in a study of T cell responses to AZD1222 COVID-19 vaccine. Only in-frame clones appear in the TCRdb table, and some are missing; sequencing was by immunoSEQ multiplex PCR. The data show 75,000 to 90,000 clones, with about 82% seen just once and 8.7% held by the top ten. The specimen comprised peripheral blood, sampled on day 0 of AZD1222 vaccination. The receptors were gathered from an adult in good health. The CDR3 runs from the conserved cysteine through the conserved F or W. The D gene is left open where the match is weak. Not every row has a clone size; where given, it reads once, few, many or a size class.

J gene: TRBJ2-5
D gene: TRBD2
clone size: .
V gene: TRBV7-6
CDR3 DNA: TGTGCCAGCAGCTTAGGGACTAGACCTCAAGAGACCCAGTACTTC
CDR3 protein: CASSLGTRPQETQYF

J gene: TRBJ2-7
D gene: TRBD1
clone size: .
V gene: TRBV2
CDR3 DNA: TGTGCCAGTGGGGACAGGGGCTACGAGCAGTACTTC
CDR3 protein: CASGDRGYEQYF

J gene: TRBJ1-2
D gene: .
clone size: once
V gene: TRBV4-2
CDR3 DNA: TGTGCCAGCAGCCAAGGCGGGCATCGCGGCTACACCTTC
CDR3 protein: CASSQGGHRGYTF

J gene: TRBJ1-1
D gene: TRBD1
clone size: .
V gene: TRBV6-2/TRBV6-3
CDR3 DNA: TGTGCCAGCAGTTCCCCGACAGGGATTGAAGCTTTCTTT
CDR3 protein: CASSSPTGIEAFF

J gene: TRBJ2-1
D gene: TRBD2
clone size: once
V gene: TRBV5-1
CDR3 DNA: TGCGCCAGCAGCTTAATCGGCGGGAGGGCCTATGAGCAGTTCTTC
CDR3 protein: CASSLIGGRAYEQFF

J gene: TRBJ2-1
D gene: TRBD2
clone size: .
V gene: TRBV13
CDR3 DNA: TGTGCCAGCAGCTGGCTAGCGGGGAATAATGAGCAGTTCTTC
CDR3 protein: CASSWLAGNNEQFF

J gene: TRBJ2-1
D gene: TRBD1
clone size: .
V gene: TRBV5-4
CDR3 DNA: TGTGCCAGCAGCCGACAGGGTACGAATGAGCAGTTCTTC
CDR3 protein: CASSRQGTNEQFF

J gene: TRBJ2-7
D gene: TRBD1
clone size: .
V gene: TRBV6-1
CDR3 DNA: TGTGCCAGCAGTGAAGCTCCCGGGACAGGGGCCTACGAGCAGTACTTC
CDR3 protein: CASSEAPGTGAYEQYF

J gene: TRBJ2-2
D gene: TRBD1
clone size: .
V gene: TRBV11-3
CDR3 DNA: TGTGCCAGCAGCGGGACAGGGCCCGTCGGGGAGCTGTTTTTT
CDR3 protein: CASSGTGPVGELFF

J gene: TRBJ1-4
D gene: TRBD1
clone size: .
V gene: TRBV9
CDR3 DNA: TGTGCCAGCAGCGCGGGACAGGGGGCTGAAAAACTGTTTTTT
CDR3 protein: CASSAGQGAEKLFF

J gene: TRBJ2-1
D gene: TRBD2
clone size: few
V gene: TRBV9
CDR3 DNA: TGTGCCAGCAGCTCGGGACTAGCGGGGGGGCCCCTTTTGGGTGAGCAGTTCTTC
CDR3 protein: CASSSGLAGGPLLGEQFF

J gene: TRBJ1-2
D gene: .
clone size: .
V gene: TRBV9
CDR3 DNA: TGTGCCAGCAGCGTAGGCTCCTACCTAACAGGGGGCTACACCTTC
CDR3 protein: CASSVGSYLTGGYTF

J gene: TRBJ1-1
D gene: .
clone size: .
V gene: TRBV5-1
CDR3 DNA: TGCGCCAGCAGCCTTCTCCAGGGATCTGAAGCTTTCTTT
CDR3 protein: CASSLLQGSEAFF

J gene: TRBJ2-5
D gene: TRBD2
clone size: .
V gene: TRBV7-2
CDR3 DNA: TGTGCCAGCAGCTCTAAGAGCGGGGGCCTAGAGACCCAGTACTTC
CDR3 protein: CASSSKSGGLETQYF

J gene: TRBJ1-2
D gene: .
clone size: .
V gene: TRBV18
CDR3 DNA: TGTGCCAGCTCACCACAGGGGGTCTATGGCTACACCTTC
CDR3 protein: CASSPQGVYGYTF

J gene: TRBJ1-5
D gene: TRBD1
clone size: .
V gene: TRBV19
CDR3 DNA: TGTGCCAGTAGCTGGACAGGGCCTAGCAATCAGCCCCAGCATTTT
CDR3 protein: CASSWTGPSNQPQHF

J gene: TRBJ1-4
D gene: TRBD1
clone size: .
V gene: TRBV6-4
CDR3 DNA: TGTGCCAGCCTCGTACCGGGACAGGTGTGGGGCGTAAAACTGTTTTTT
CDR3 protein: CASLVPGQVWGVKLFF

J gene: TRBJ2-1
D gene: .
clone size: .
V gene: TRBV2
CDR3 DNA: TGTGCCAGCAGTTATACTGGGTCCTCCTACAATGAGCAGTTCTTC
CDR3 protein: CASSYTGSSYNEQFF

J gene: TRBJ1-1
D gene: .
clone size: .
V gene: TRBV10-3
CDR3 DNA: TGTGCCATCAGGGGGACGGGGGCTGAAGCTTTCTTT
CDR3 protein: CAIRGTGAEAFF

J gene: TRBJ1-4
D gene: TRBD1
clone size: few
V gene: TRBV4-1
CDR3 DNA: TGCGCCAGCAGCACAGGGACAGCCCTAGGGGCAACTAATGAAAAACTGTTTTTT
CDR3 protein: CASSTGTALGATNEKLFF

J gene: TRBJ2-1
D gene: .
clone size: .
V gene: TRBV6-5
CDR3 DNA: TGTGCCAGCAGTAGGGACCCGTGGTCCTACAATGAGCAGTTCTTC
CDR3 protein: CASSRDPWSYNEQFF

J gene: TRBJ1-1
D gene: .
clone size: .
V gene: TRBV15
CDR3 DNA: TGTGCCACCAGCGAGTGGAAGTTCACTGAAGCTTTCTTT
CDR3 protein: CATSEWKFTEAFF

J gene: TRBJ2-3
D gene: .
clone size: .
V gene: TRBV19
CDR3 DNA: TGTGCCAGTAGTATAGCCCGCTCGGGCCCCATTAACACAGATACGCAGTATTTT
CDR3 protein: CASSIARSGPINTDTQYF

J gene: TRBJ2-1
D gene: TRBD2
clone size: .
V gene: TRBV4-1
CDR3 DNA: TGCGCCAGCAGCCCCGGACTAGCGGGAGGTGAGCAGTTCTTC
CDR3 protein: CASSPGLAGGEQFF